This T cell receptor (beta chain) is drawn from a study of OX40 agonist ivuxolimab in advanced cancers. Study-wide background: Prior anti-PD-1, anti-PD-L1 or anti-CTLA-4 therapy was allowed; about 39% had some. General study points: The specificity for antigen of the expanded peripheral T cells was not determined. Dosing at 0.1 to 3.0 mg/kg was accompanied by clonal expansion of CD4+ and CD8+ blood T cells by week 6.

Per germline, CDR1 MNHNS and CDR2 SASEGT. The CDR3 runs 15 residues. The V end was cut by 5 bases, the J end by 7 bases, with 18 bases between. A remark on this clone: Its cognate antigen is unknown.

Assay: immunoSEQ multiplex PCR; the TCRdb copy retains only in-frame clones and omits some. The table shows approximately 7,400 clones, with roughly 80% occurring only once. The chain couples TRBV6-1 to TRBJ2-1; weak D call: TRBD2 (6 bases). This receptor was obtained from an adult with an advanced solid tumor such as melanoma, head and neck, liver or kidney cancer. Sequenced material: CD4+ or CD8+ T cells sorted from blood, taken in a trial of the OX40 agonist ivuxolimab. CDR3 protein: CASSNYGGGFNEQFF. The CDR3 nucleotides are TGTGCCAGCAGTAATTACGGGGGTGGTTTTAATGAGCAGTTCTTC.